Described below is a single T cell receptor beta chain sequence and its context. Its antigen has not been determined. No base quality information exists; no much larger clone differs at one position. TCRbeta CDR3 regions were amplified from genomic DNA by means of the immunoSEQ Assay, a bias-controlled multiplex PCR. The original pipeline was this. The number of nucleated cells in each sample was estimated by amplification of reference gene primers within the assay. To quantify the absolute abundance of each unique TCRbeta CDR3 rearrangement, sequence reads were collapsed and filtered. Productive Simpson clonality was computed per sample as the square root of Simpson's diversity index over productive rearrangements. This is the immuneACCESS table as TCRdb keeps it, with only in-frame sequences that have V and J called. A part of the clones is gone; compared with another copy, unresolved V genes explain less than half, and the rest is unexplained. V and J calls and clone size follow that table, whereas D and trimming were derived from the DNA. The sample table lists some 130,000 clones, 85% to 90% of them with a count of one. More than 2% of the sample is taken by the ten largest.

These data are taken from a study of blood T cell repertoires in COVID-19 (dated by TCRdb to about 2020). For context, the study as a whole: Collaborator samples came from the United States, Italy and Spain and covered acute and convalescent phases of COVID-19. The prospective study material was composed of cDNA or gDNA derived from T cells, B-cell-depleted T cells, or PBMCs. Deeply sampled blood TCRbeta repertoires from subjects exposed to, actively infected with, or recovered from COVID-19 were included in the dataset. The samples were drawn from the first 160 participants of the ongoing ImmuneRACE study and from over a thousand subjects provided by 6 global collaborators. The repertoires were released in a freely available public database meant as a resource for research on the immune response to SARS-CoV-2. Sample metadata almost always included a de-identified subject ID, COVID-19 status, age in years and sex. Where available, HLA class I and class II types were taken from metadata supplied by the sample provider and were not determined by assay-based typing. Broader findings and caveats from the paper: The amount of clinical and demographic metadata varied by source and participant and was provided uncurated.

Including cysteine and phenylalanine, the CDR3 has 18 amino acids. The DNA shown is the 54-base CDR3, in frame from base 1. CDR1 and CDR2, per the germline V gene (reference sequence), are SGHNT and YYREEE. Germline trimming amounts to 4 bases on V and 2 bases on J, with 12 as the count of junction bases outside the gene matches. Each collaborating institution followed its own protocols to collect whole blood in K2EDTA tubes. For TCRbeta analysis, collaborator samples were shipped as frozen whole blood, as isolated PBMCs, or as DNA extracted from either sample type. This clonotype was obtained from a man aged 65 to 79 with active COVID-19. The sequenced material came from peripheral blood. The V gene is TRBV5-4 and the J gene is TRBJ2-6; 7 bases in the middle match TRBD1. The CDR3 loop reads CASSDRQGWETGANVLTF. The nucleotide sequence is given as TGTGCCAGCAGCGATCGACAGGGTTGGGAAACTGGGGCCAACGTCCTGACTTTC.